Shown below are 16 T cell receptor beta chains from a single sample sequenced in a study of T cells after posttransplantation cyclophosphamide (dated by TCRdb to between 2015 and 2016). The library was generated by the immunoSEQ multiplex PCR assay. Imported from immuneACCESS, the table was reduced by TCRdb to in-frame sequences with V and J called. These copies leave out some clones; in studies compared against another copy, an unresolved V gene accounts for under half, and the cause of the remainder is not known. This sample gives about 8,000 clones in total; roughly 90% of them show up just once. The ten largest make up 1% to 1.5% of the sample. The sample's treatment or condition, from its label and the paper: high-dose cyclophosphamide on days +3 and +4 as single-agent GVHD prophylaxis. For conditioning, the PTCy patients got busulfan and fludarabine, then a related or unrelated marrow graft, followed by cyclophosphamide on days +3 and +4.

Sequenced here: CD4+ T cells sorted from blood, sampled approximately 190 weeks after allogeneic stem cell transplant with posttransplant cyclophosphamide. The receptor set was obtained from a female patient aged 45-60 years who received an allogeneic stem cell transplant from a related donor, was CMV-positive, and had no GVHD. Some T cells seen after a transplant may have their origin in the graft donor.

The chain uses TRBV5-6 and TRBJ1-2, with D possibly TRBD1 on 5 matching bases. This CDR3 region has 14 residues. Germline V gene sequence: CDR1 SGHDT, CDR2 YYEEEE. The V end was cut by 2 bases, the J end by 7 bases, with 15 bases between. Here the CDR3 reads CASSLRSGFSGYTF. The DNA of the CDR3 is TGTGCCAGCAGCTTAAGGTCAGGGTTCAGTGGCTACACCTTC.

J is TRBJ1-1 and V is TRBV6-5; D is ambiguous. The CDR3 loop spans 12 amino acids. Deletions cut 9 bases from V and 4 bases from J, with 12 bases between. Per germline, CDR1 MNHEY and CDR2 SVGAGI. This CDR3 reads CASQRVPTEAFF. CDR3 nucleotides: TGTGCCAGTCAGAGGGTACCCACTGAAGCTTTCTTT.

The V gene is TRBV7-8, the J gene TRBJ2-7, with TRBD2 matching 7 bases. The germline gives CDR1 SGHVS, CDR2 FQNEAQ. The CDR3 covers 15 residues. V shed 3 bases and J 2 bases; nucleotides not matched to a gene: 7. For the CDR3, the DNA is TGTGCCAGCAGCTTGGTCCAGGGACTAACCTACGAGCAGTACTTC. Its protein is CASSLVQGLTYEQYF. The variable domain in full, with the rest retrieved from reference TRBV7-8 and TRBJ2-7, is GAGVSQSPRYKVAKRGQDVALRCDPISGHVSLFWYQQALGQGPEFLTYFQNEAQLDKSGLPSDRFFAERPEGSVSTLKIQRTQQEDSAVYLCASSLVQGLTYEQYFGPGTRLTVT.

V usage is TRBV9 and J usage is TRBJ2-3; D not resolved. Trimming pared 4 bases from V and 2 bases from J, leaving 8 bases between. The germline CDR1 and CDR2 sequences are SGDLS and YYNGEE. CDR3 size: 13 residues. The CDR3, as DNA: TGTGCCAGCAGCCGAGAACCCACAGATACGCAGTATTTT. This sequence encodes CASSREPTDTQYF.

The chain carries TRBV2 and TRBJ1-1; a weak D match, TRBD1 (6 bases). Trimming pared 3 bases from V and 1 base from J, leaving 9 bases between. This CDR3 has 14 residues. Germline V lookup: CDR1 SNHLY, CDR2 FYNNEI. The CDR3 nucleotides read TGTGCCAGCAGTGACGCCAGGGGGAACACTGAAGCTTTCTTT. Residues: CASSDARGNTEAFF. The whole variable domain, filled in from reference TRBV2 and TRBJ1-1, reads EPEVTQTPSHQVTQMGQEVILRCVPISNHLYFYWYRQILGQKVEFLVSFYNNEISEKSEIFDDQFSVERPDGSNFTLKIRSTKLEDSAMYFCASSDARGNTEAFFGQGTRLTVV.

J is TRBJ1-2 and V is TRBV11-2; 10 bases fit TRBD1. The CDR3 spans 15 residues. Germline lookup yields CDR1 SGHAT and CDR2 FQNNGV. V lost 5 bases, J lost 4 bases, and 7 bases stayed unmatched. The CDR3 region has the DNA TGTGCCAGCAGCCCGGACAGGGGGATTCTCTATGGCTACACCTTC. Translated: CASSPDRGILYGYTF. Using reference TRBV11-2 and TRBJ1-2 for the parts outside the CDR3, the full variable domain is EAGVAQSPRYKIIEKRQSVAFWCNPISGHATLYWYQQILGQGPKLLIQFQNNGVVDDSQLPKDRFSAERLKGVDSTLKIQPAKLEDSAVYLCASSPDRGILYGYTFGSGTRLTVV.

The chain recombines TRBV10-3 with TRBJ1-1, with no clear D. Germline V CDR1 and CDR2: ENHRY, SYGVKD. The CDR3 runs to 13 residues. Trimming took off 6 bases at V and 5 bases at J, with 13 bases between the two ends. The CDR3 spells CAIREGAGTEAFF. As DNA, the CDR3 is TGTGCCATCAGGGAAGGCGCGGGAACTGAAGCTTTCTTT.

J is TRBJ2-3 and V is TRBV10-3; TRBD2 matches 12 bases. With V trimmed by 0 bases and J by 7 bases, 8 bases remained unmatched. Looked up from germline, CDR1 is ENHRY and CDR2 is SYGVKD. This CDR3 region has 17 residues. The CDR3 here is CAISESRTSGKLNTQYF. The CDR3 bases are TGTGCCATCAGTGAGTCAAGGACTAGCGGGAAACTAAATACGCAGTATTTT.

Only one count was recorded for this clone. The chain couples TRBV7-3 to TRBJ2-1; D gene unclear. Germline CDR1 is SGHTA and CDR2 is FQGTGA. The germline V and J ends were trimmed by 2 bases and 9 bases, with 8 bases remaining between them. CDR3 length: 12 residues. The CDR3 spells CASSLVSGEQFF. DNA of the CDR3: TGTGCCAGCAGCTTAGTATCCGGTGAGCAGTTCTTC.

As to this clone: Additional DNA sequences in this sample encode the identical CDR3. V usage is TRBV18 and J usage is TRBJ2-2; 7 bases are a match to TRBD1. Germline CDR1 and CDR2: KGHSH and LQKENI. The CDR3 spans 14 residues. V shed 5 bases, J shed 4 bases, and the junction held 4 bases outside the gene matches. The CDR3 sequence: CASSSDRATGELFF. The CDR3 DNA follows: TGTGCCAGCTCATCAGACAGGGCCACCGGGGAGCTGTTTTTT.

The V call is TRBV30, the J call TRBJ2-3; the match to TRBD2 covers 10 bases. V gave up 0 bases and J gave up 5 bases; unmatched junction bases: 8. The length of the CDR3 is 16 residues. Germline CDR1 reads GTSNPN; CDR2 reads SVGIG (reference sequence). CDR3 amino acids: CAWSVPEREGVDTQYF. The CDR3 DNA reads TGTGCCTGGAGTGTACCGGAGCGGGAGGGCGTAGATACGCAGTATTTT.

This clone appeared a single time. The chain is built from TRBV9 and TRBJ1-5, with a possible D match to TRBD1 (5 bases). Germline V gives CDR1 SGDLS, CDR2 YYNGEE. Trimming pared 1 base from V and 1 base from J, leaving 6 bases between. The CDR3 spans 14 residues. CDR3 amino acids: CASSVQGSNQPQHF. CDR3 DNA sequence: TGTGCCAGCAGCGTACAGGGAAGCAATCAGCCCCAGCATTTT.

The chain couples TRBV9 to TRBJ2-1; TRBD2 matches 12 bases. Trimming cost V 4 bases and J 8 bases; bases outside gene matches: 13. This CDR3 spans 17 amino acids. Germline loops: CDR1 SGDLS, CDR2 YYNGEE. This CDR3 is CASSFAPTSGGQDEQFF. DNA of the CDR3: TGTGCCAGCAGCTTCGCTCCGACTAGCGGGGGCCAAGATGAGCAGTTCTTC.

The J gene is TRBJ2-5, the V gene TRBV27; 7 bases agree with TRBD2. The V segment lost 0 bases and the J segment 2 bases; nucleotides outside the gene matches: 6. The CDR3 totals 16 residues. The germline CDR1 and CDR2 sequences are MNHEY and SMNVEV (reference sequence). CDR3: CASSLSGLRWQETQYF. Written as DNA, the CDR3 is TGTGCCAGCAGTTTATCGGGACTAAGGTGGCAAGAGACCCAGTACTTC.

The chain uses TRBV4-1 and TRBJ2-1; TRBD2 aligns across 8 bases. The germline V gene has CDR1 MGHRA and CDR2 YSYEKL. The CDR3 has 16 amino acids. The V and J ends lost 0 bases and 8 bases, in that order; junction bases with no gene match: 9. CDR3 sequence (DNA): TGCGCCAGCAGCCAAGATGCGAGCGGGAGTAGCGATGAGCAGTTCTTC. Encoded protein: CASSQDASGSSDEQFF.

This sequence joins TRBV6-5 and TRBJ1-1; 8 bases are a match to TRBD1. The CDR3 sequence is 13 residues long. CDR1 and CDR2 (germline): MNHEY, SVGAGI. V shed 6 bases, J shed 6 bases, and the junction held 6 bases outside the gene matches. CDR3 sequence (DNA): TGTGCCAGCAGGAGGACAGGGTCGGCTGAAGCTTTCTTT. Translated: CASRRTGSAEAFF.